These T cell receptor beta chains were read from a single sample in a study of Tregs in tolerant kidney transplant recipients. Libraries were prepared by immunoSEQ multiplex PCR; TCRdb keeps only in-frame clonotypes and omits some of them. The sample shows 15,000 to 17,000 clones, around 53% of them seen only once. Their antigen targets remain unknown. The sample consisted of CD4+ T cells from blood cultured with allogeneic cells, taken before the transplant. The receptors originated from a human patient who received a combined kidney and bone marrow transplant. Both conserved end residues are part of each CDR3. A D gene is named only where the DNA matches it firmly. A clone size is listed for some rows: how often the clone was seen (once, few, many), or a class if it is expanded.

TRBJ2-2 TRBV9 . few TGTGCCAGCAGCGTAGCCCGGGACTTTTACACCGGGGAGCTGTTTTTT CASSVARDFYTGELFF
TRBJ1-6 TRBV4-1 . . TGCGCCAGCAGCCGAGGCCCTCATTTTAATTCACCCCTCCACTTT CASSRGPHFNSPLHF
TRBJ1-6 TRBV2 TRBD1 few TGTGCCAGCAGTGAACCCACAGGGGGAGGTTCACCCCTCCACTTT CASSEPTGGGSPLHF
TRBJ2-7 TRBV5-1 TRBD2 . TGCGCCAGCAGCTTGGTAGTAGCGGGAGTCCATGAGCAGTACTTC CASSLVVAGVHEQYF
TRBJ2-1 TRBV2 TRBD1 few TGTGCCAGCAGCCAAGATGGGACAGGCGCAAATGAGCAGTTCTTC CASSQDGTGANEQFF
TRBJ1-1 TRBV27 TRBD1 . TGTGCCAGCAGTGTGACAGGGGCCCTAAAGGGCACTGAAGCTTTCTTT CASSVTGALKGTEAFF
TRBJ1-5 TRBV18 . . TGTGCCAGCTCAACGGGGTCGATGGGCAATCAGCCCCAGCATTTT CASSTGSMGNQPQHF
TRBJ2-2 TRBV5-6 TRBD2 . TGTGCCAGCAGCCCGGGACTAGCGGGAGTTCGGGCCGGGGAGCTGTTTTTT CASSPGLAGVRAGELFF
TRBJ1-1 TRBV29-1 . once TGCAGCGTTGATACAGGTAATACTGAAGCTTTCTTT CSVDTGNTEAFF
TRBJ2-2 TRBV23-1 TRBD1 . TGCGCCAGCAGTCAACCGAGGACAGGGGAGAGGTCCGGGGAGCTGTTTTTT CASSQPRTGERSGELFF
TRBJ1-2 TRBV7-2 . few TGTGCCAGCAGCTTACGCCCCCAAGACAGATTCTATGGCTACACCTTC CASSLRPQDRFYGYTF
TRBJ1-5 TRBV19 TRBD1 . TGTGCCAGTAGTATCGTGGACAGGAGCAATCAGCCCCAGCATTTT CASSIVDRSNQPQHF
TRBJ2-7 TRBV6-1 . few TGTGCCAGCAGGTCCGAAAGGACAGATTCCCACGAGCAGTACTTC CASRSERTDSHEQYF
TRBJ2-5 TRBV7-9 . . TGTGCCAGCAGCTTAGGCCCGGGTTTCCAAGAGACCCAGTACTTC CASSLGPGFQETQYF
TRBJ2-1 TRBV5-1 TRBD2 once TGCGCCAGCAGCCTCAGACTAGCGGAGAAGGTGTATGAGCAGTTCTTC CASSLRLAEKVYEQFF
TRBJ1-1 TRBV5-6 . few TGTGCCAGCAGCTTGACGCGAACTGAAGCTTTCTTT CASSLTRTEAFF
TRBJ2-7 TRBV7-2 TRBD2 once TGTGCCAGCAGCTTTGAGGCGGGGGACTACGAGCAGTACTTC CASSFEAGDYEQYF
TRBJ2-5 TRBV7-3 . . TGTGCCAGCAGCTTACAGGGATTCCAAGAGACCCAGTACTTC CASSLQGFQETQYF
TRBJ2-7 TRBV14 TRBD2 . TGTGCCAGCAGCCAAGTGATCGGGGGGGGCTTCTACGAGCAGCACTTC CASSQVIGGGFYEQHF
TRBJ1-1 TRBV5-3 . . TGTGCCAGAAGCCCTCAGCGAGCGAGGAACACTGAAGCTTTCTTT CARSPQRARNTEAFF
TRBJ2-1 TRBV7-3 . . TGTGCCAGCAGCTCCCTAGGGGGGGTTCGTTCTTACAATGAGCAGTTCTTC CASSSLGGVRSYNEQFF
TRBJ2-3 TRBV11-1 TRBD1 few TGTGCCAGCAGCTCATACGGGACAGGGGAAGATACGCAGTATTTT CASSSYGTGEDTQYF
TRBJ2-2 TRBV5-1 TRBD1 few TGCGCCAGCATCCAGGGGGTAGGGACCGGGGAGCTGTTTTTT CASIQGVGTGELFF
TRBJ2-5 TRBV18 . few TGTGCCAGCTCACCCAACCAAGAGACCCAGTACTTC CASSPNQETQYF
TRBJ1-2 TRBV7-2 TRBD1 . TGTGCCAGCAGCTTAGGGGCGGACAGGGGGTTTCTGCCGTTC CASSLGADRGFLPF
TRBJ2-2 TRBV7-9 . . TGTGCCAGCAGCTACTACACCGGGGAGCTGTTTTTT CASSYYTGELFF
TRBJ1-3 TRBV2 . medium-sized TGTGCCAGCAGTGAAGACAGTTTAAGCACCATATATTTT CASSEDSLSTIYF
TRBJ1-1 TRBV5-1 TRBD1 . TGCGCCAGCAGCTTACAAACAGGGGGCACTGAAGCTTTCTTT CASSLQTGGTEAFF
TRBJ1-6 TRBV6-1 . . TGTGCCAGCAGAGGAACAGGGTACCATTCACCCCTCCACTTT CASRGTGYHSPLHF
TRBJ2-1 TRBV28 . . TGTGCCAGCAGCCTTGTCAATGAGCAGTTCTTC CASSLVNEQFF
TRBJ2-7 TRBV4-3 TRBD2 . TGCGCCAGCAGCCAAGAATGGGGGGAGGGCCTCTACGAGCAGTACTTC CASSQEWGEGLYEQYF